This T cell receptor beta chain appears in the sequencing data of a study of shared T cell receptors in the human thymus. The CDR3 consists of 14 residues. CDR1 is SEHNR, CDR2 FQNEAQ, per germline (reference sequence). V gave up 2 bases and J gave up 2 bases, with 7 bases separating them. Notes on this clone: Other DNA sequences in the sample encode the same CDR3.

Libraries were prepared by immunoSEQ multiplex PCR; TCRdb keeps only in-frame clonotypes and omits some of them. Of 600,000 or so clones listed, around 87% are singletons. In addition, the sample was reused for a study of human thymus T cells. That paper states: The study used thymus tissue resected during corrective heart surgery.

This TCR was sampled from a boy younger than two with a congenital heart defect. The gene calls are TRBV7-9 and TRBJ1-5; TRBD1 might be the D (5 bases). The sequenced material came from thymocytes. The CDR3 reads CASSLTGGNQPQHF. The CDR3 nucleotides read TGTGCCAGCAGCTTAACAGGAGGCAATCAGCCCCAGCATTTT.